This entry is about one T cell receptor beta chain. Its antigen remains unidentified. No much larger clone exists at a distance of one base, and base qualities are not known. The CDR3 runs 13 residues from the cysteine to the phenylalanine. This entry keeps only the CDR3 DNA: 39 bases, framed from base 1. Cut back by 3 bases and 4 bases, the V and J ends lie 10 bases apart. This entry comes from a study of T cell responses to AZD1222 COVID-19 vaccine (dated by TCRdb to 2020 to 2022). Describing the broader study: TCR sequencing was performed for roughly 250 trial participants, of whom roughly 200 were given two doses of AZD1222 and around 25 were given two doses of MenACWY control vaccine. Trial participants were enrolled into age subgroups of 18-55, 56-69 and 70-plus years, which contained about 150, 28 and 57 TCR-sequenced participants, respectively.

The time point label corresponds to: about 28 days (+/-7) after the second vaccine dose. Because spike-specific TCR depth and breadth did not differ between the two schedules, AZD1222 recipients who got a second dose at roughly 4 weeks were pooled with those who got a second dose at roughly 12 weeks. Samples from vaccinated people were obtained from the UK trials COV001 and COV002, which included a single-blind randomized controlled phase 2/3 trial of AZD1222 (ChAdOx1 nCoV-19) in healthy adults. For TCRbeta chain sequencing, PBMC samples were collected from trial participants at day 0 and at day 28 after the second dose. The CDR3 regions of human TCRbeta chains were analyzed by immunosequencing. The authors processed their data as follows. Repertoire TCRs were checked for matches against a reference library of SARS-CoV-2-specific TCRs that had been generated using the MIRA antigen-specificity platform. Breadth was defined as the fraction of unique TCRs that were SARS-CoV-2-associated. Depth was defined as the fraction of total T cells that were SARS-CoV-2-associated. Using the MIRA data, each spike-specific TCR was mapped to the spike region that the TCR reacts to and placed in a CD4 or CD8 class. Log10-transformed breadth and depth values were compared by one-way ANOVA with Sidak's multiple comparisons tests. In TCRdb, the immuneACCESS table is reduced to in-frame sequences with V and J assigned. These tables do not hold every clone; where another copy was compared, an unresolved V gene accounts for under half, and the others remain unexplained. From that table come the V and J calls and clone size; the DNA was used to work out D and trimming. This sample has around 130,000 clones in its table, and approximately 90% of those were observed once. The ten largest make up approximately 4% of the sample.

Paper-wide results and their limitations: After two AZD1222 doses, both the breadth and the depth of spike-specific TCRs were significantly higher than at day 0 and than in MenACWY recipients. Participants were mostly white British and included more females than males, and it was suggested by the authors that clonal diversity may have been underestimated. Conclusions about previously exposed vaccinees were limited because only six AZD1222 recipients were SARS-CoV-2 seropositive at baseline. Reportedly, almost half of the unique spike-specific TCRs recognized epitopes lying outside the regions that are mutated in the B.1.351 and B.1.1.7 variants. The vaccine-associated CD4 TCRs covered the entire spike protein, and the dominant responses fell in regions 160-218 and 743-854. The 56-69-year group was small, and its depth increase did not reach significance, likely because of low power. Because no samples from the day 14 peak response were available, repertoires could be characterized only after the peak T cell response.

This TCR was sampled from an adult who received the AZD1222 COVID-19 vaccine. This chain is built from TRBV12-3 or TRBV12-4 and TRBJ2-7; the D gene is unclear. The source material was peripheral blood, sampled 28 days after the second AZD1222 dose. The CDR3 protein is CASSFGPFYEQYF. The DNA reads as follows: TGTGCCAGCAGTTTCGGGCCTTTTTACGAGCAGTACTTC.